This T cell receptor (beta chain) derives from a study of long-term antiretroviral therapy in people with HIV (dated by TCRdb to between 2021 and 2023). General notes on the study: The earliest samples were collected about a decade before the 2015 WHO recommendation for immediate ART, when ART was typically delayed until CD4 counts fell. Test extractions of a monoclonal T-cell line alongside 33 polyclonal samples showed no cross-contamination during QIAcube processing. Of the roughly 30 participants with HIV, approximately 11 were female. Whether ART initiation and durable HIV suppression were associated with changes in peripheral blood TRB repertoire composition and diversity was tested in a retrospective serial study. From 30 adults with confirmed HIV infection, the cohort provided 192 cryopreserved PBMC samples, gathered serially across a mean of around six years (range 1-12). What the work shows at the level of the full study, not this receptor alone: Inferences about post-ART repertoire changes were limited because no data were available on ART adherence, viral resistance or therapy changes. ART initiation was associated with a significant increase in TRB diversity, but diversity stayed significantly below transplant donor controls even after long-term ART. HIV repertoires had narrower CDR3 length ranges than controls, and the network structure suggested an antigen-experienced repertoire that shifted only slightly toward naive after ART. Because pre-ART samples had limited cell numbers, unsorted PBMC were profiled rather than sorted CD4+ and CD8+ T cells. The samples span the years 2004 to 2017, and the ART regimens used may be less effective than current regimens. Because PBMC availability was limited, only the TCR beta chain was sequenced, with no alpha chain pairing. Expanded TRB clones identified before ART initiation dominated the repertoire at all time points, although this dominance fluctuated and declined in many PLHIV after ART.

Points on this clone: It lacks a known antigen. Base qualities were left out, and no much larger clone turns up one base away.

Sequencing of the TRB variable region was done with the immunoSEQ hsTCRB v3.0 assay at survey level resolution. TRB sequencing targeted a depth of 40,000-50,000 T-cell genomes per sample. Pooled TRB libraries were sequenced on an Illumina MiSeq with a v3 150-cycle kit. The study's own analysis went as follows. Repertoire analysis was performed in R inside a reproducible Nextflow workflow that covered QC, data transformation and analysis. LymphoSeq2, an R package for exploring AIRR-Seq data, was used to implement the custom analyses. A few samples that produced fewer than 5000 total TRB sequences were removed, so approximately 170 HIV repertoires were analyzed. Among the approximately 180 HIV repertoires that were kept, some 61 were collected before ART initiation and roughly 130 were collected after ART initiation. Repertoires were downsampled to 5000 TRB nucleotide sequences, with summary statistics averaged over 100 downsampling iterations. Only TRB sequences with CDR3 regions of at least seven amino acids were retained for analysis. Two measures captured diversity: a Shannon entropy-derived clonality score and the Gini coefficient. In the repertoire networks, any two of the top 5000 CDR3 amino acid sequences were connected whenever the two sequences differed by an edit distance of one. For TRB CDR3 amino acid sequences, antigen specificity groups and MHC restriction were predicted with GLIPH2. Known CMV, EBV, HIV or tissue antigen associations were flagged by matching CDR3 amino acid sequences against VDJdb and McPAS-TCR. Pre-ART, post-ART and control groups were compared with Wilcoxon signed-rank tests and Holm-Bonferroni correction. This immuneACCESS table, as held by TCRdb, lists in-frame sequences with V and J called but not all clones. Of the missing ones, under half trace to an unresolved V gene in checked studies; the others have no known cause. The DNA gave D and trimming, while V, J and clone size come from that table. The sample table lists 11,000 to 15,000 clones, about 79% of them with a count of one. The leading ten clones occupy less than 8% of the sample.

The germline V gene sets CDR1 to SGHRS and CDR2 to YFSETQ. Between the V and J ends, shortened by 0 bases and 11 bases respectively, the junction contains 11 bases. The cysteine opens and the phenylalanine closes a CDR3 of 13 amino acids. The entry retains the CDR3 DNA only, 39 bases that are in frame from base 1. Inclusion was restricted to participants for whom at least one PBMC sample before ART initiation and at least two post-ART samples were available. Treatment was received in the United States of America by all participants with HIV. Before DNA extraction, cryopreserved samples containing roughly 0.9-11 million PBMC were thawed and washed. At the time of the earliest PBMC sample for each participant with HIV, ages ranged from roughly 23 to 55 years. PBMC samples were contributed by each participant from 1-4 timepoints before ART initiation and 2-8 timepoints after ART initiation, with a median of 7 samples. For every participant, serial HIV viral load, CD4+ T-cell count, ART history and demographic data were obtained. A Qiagen kit on a QIAcube was used to extract genomic DNA from unsorted PBMC, with samples processed in batches of 12.

The chain is encoded by TRBV5-1 joined to TRBJ1-4, with a tentative D gene TRBD1 over 5 matching bases. The sequenced sample was unsorted PBMCs, obtained 0.4 years after starting antiretroviral therapy. The TCR originated in a man aged 25 to 40 with HIV. The DNA reads TGCGCCAGCAGCTTGGCGGGGACGGAGAAACTGTTTTTT. It codes for CASSLAGTEKLFF.